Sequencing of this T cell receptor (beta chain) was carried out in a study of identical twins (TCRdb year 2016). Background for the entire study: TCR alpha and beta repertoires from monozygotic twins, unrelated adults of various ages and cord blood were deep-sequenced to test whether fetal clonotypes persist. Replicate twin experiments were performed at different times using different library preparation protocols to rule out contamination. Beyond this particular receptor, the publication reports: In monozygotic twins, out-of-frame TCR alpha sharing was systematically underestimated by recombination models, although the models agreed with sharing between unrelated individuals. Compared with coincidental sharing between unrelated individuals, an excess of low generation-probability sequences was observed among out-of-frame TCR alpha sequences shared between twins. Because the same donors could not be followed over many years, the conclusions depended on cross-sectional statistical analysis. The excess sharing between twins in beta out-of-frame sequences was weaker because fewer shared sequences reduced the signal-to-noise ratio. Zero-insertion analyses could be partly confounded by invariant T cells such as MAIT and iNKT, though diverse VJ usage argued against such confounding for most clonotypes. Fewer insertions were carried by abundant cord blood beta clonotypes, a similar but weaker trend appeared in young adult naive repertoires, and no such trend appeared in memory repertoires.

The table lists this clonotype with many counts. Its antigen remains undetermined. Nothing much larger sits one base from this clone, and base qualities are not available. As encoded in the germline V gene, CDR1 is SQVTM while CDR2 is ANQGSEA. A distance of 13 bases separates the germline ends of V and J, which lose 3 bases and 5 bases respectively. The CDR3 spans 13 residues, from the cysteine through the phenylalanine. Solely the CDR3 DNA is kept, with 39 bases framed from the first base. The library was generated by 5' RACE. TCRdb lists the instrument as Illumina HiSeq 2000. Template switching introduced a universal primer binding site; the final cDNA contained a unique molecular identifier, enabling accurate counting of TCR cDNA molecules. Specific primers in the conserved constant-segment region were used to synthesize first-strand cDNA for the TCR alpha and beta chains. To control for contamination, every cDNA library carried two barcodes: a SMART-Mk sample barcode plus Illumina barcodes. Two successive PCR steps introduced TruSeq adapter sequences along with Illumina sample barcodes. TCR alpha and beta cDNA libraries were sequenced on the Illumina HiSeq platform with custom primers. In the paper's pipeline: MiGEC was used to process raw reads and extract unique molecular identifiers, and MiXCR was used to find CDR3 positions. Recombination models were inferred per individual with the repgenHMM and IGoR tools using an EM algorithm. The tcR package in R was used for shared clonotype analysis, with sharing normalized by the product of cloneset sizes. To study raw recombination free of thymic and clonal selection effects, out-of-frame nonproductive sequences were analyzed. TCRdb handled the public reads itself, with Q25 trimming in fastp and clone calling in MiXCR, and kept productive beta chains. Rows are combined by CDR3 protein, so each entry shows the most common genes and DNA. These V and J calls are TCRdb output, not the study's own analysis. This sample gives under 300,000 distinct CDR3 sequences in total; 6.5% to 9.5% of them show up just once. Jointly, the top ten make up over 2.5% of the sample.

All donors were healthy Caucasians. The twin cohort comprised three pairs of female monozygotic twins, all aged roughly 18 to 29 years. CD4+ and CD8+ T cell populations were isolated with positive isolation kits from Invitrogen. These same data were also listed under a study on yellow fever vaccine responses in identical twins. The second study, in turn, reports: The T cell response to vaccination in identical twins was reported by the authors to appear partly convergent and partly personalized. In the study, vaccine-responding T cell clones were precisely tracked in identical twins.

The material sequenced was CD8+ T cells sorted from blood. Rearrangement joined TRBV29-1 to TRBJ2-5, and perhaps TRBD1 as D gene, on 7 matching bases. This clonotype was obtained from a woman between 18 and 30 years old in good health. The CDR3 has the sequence CSVDLQGGETQYF. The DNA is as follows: TGCAGCGTTGACCTGCAGGGGGGTGAGACCCAGTACTTC. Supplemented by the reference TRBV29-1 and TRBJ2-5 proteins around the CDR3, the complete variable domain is SAVISQKPSRDICQRGTSLTIQCQVDSQVTMMFWYRQQPGQSLTLIATANQGSEATYESGFVIDKFPISRPNLTFSTLTVSNMSPEDSSIYLCSVDLQGGETQYFGPGTRLLVL.